Shown below are 18 T cell receptor beta chains from a single sample sequenced in a study of blood T cells in healthy people across ages. It was with a sample-barcoded 5' primer and a J-beta primer mix that a second PCR of about 6 to 12 cycles was run. One entry per CDR3 protein, called by TCRdb with MiXCR from the 5' RACE reads. The table includes under 2,000,000 distinct CDR3 sequences, around half detected once. Sequencing was performed on blood. These receptors were obtained from a middle-aged woman in good health.

Concerning this clonotype: Compared with germline, one end of the junction differs, possibly owing to a read error. The rearrangement joins TRBV28 to TRBJ2-7; D is ambiguous. The CDR3 totals 16 residues. CDR1 is MDHEN, CDR2 SYDVKM, per germline. CDR3 amino acids: CAGSSPLDGGSYEQYF. The DNA of the CDR3 is TGTGCCGGCAGTTCCCCCCTCGACGGCGGATCCTACGAGCAGTACTTC.

V and J are TRBV3-1 and TRBJ2-7, with D possibly matching TRBD1 (6 bases). Germline V gene sequence: CDR1 LGHDT, CDR2 YNNKEL (reference sequence). Trimming removed 3 bases from V and 7 bases from J, with 19 bases in between. The CDR3 runs 15 residues. The CDR3 DNA sequence: TGTGCCAGCAGCCAGAGGGGCTACCGGGACAATGAGCAGTACTTC. Encoded protein: CASSQRGYRDNEQYF.

The V call is TRBV9, the J call TRBJ2-5, with TRBD2 as a possible D gene (5 bases). V lost 3 bases and J lost 2, with 17 bases in between. Per the germline V gene, CDR1 is SGDLS and CDR2 is YYNGEE. The CDR3 length is 16 residues. CDR3 in amino acids: CASSAAPSGGQETQYF. DNA of the CDR3: TGTGCCAGCAGCGCCGCCCCCAGTGGAGGACAAGAGACCCAGTACTTC.

The chain has TRBV9 and TRBJ2-4; 9 nucleotides align to TRBD1. The DNA end is more similar to TRBJ2-7, so the J call may be wrong. This CDR3 is built from 17 residues. From germline, CDR1 is SGDLS and CDR2 YYNGEE. The CDR3 sequence is CASSVAVSPGQGHEQYF. CDR3 coding DNA: TGTGCCAGCAGCGTAGCAGTGTCTCCGGGACAGGGCCACGAGCAGTACTTC.

The rearrangement links TRBV28 to TRBJ2-3; D gene ambiguous. V was trimmed by 8 bases and J by 4 bases, leaving 7 bases between them. The germline V gene encodes CDR1 MDHEN and CDR2 SYDVKM. CDR3 size: 11 residues. The CDR3 is CASHRADTQYF. Written as DNA, the CDR3 is TGTGCCAGCCATAGGGCAGATACGCAGTATTTT. Full variable domain (rest looked up from reference TRBV28 and TRBJ2-3): DVKVTQSSRYLVKRTGEKVFLECVQDMDHENMFWYRQDPGLGLRLIYFSYDVKMKEKGDIPEGYSVSREKKERFSLILESASTNQTSMYLCASHRADTQYFGPGTRLTVL.

The chain employs TRBV21-1 and TRBJ2-7; the D call in the table, TRBD2, was not verified against the DNA. TRBV21-1 is assigned pseudogene status. This CDR3 region has 16 residues. CDR3 coding DNA: TGTGCCAGCAGCTCAGTTCCGGATGCCCGGAACTACGAGCAGTACTTC. Amino acids: CASSSVPDARNYEQYF.

The gene calls are TRBV6-6 and TRBJ2-7; maybe TRBD1 (5 bases). Germline CDR1 reads MNHNY; CDR2 reads SVGAGI (reference sequence). The CDR3 covers 14 residues. V was cut by 6 bases and J by 6 bases, with 18 bases left in between. The CDR3 coding sequence is TGTGCCAGCAGCATGGACACCCTTTTGGGCGAGCAGTACTTC. This codes for CASSMDTLLGEQYF.

This clonotype was observed a single time. The chain uses TRBV4-3 and TRBJ2-1; maybe TRBD1 (5 bases). Germline CDR1 and CDR2: LGHNA and YSLEER. This CDR3 is built from 16 residues. Deletions cut 2 bases from V and 7 bases from J, with 18 bases between. CDR3 sequence reads: CASSQLSGAAQNEQFF. CDR3 DNA: TGCGCCAGCAGCCAACTGTCTGGGGCGGCTCAAAATGAGCAGTTCTTC.

In its sample, this clonotype was seen a few times. V and J are TRBV7-2 and TRBJ2-1; weak D call: TRBD2 (7 bases). With the DNA end fitting TRBJ2-7 better, the J assignment may be wrong. CDR1 is SGHTA and CDR2 is FQGNSA in the germline V gene. The CDR3 is made up of 16 amino acids. The CDR3: CASSLAGGGSYNEQYF. For the CDR3, the DNA is TGTGCCAGCAGCTTAGCAGGCGGGGGCTCCTACAATGAGCAGTACTTC.

This chain links TRBV12-3 or TRBV12-4 with TRBJ2-5; D is perhaps TRBD2 (5 bases). CDR3 length equals 17 residues. V shed 6 bases and J shed 2 bases, with 22 bases lying between them. CDR3 sequence reads: CASSTGLSVSLQETQYF. The DNA of the CDR3 is TGTGCCAGCAGCACTGGACTGTCAGTTTCCCTACAAGAGACCCAGTACTTC.

The CDR3 is CASSSPGGWSTDTQYF. The CDR3 region has the DNA TGCGCCAGCAGTTCCCCAGGCGGGTGGAGCACAGATACGCAGTATTTT. V and J are TRBV5-1 and TRBJ2-3; tentatively, D is TRBD2 (5 bases). V gave up 5 bases and J gave up 0 bases, with 16 bases separating them. Germline CDR1 is SGHRS and CDR2 is YFSETQ. CDR3 length equals 16 residues.

V usage is TRBV12-3 or TRBV12-4 and J usage is TRBJ2-5; no clear D. Deletions cut 1 base from V and 0 bases from J, with 12 bases between. The length of the CDR3 is 16 residues. CDR3 loop: CASSLGSSANQETQYF. Here the CDR3 DNA reads TGTGCCAGCAGTTTAGGGAGCTCAGCGAACCAAGAGACCCAGTACTTC.

Comment on this clonotype: Compared with germline, one end of the junction differs, possibly owing to a read error. The gene calls are TRBV4-2 and TRBJ1-2, with 7 bases identical to TRBD1. The CDR3 contains 15 residues. The germline V gene encodes CDR1 LGHNA and CDR2 YNFKEQ. In DNA, the CDR3 is TGTGCCAGCAGCCGCCAAGAGACAGGGAACTATGGCCACACCTTC. The encoded protein is CASSRQETGNYGHTF.

This clonotype was detected a few times. The chain is built from TRBV27 and TRBJ2-5; D possibly corresponds to TRBD1 (5 bases). Trimming removed 6 bases at V and 5 bases at J, with 16 bases between. The CDR3 extends over 14 amino acids. Germline V gene data show CDR1 as MNHEY and CDR2 as SMNVEV (reference sequence). The CDR3 DNA reads TGTGCCAGCAGATCGGACACCCCCTGGGAGACCCAGTACTTC. It codes for CASRSDTPWETQYF.

This clonotype was seen a few times. This chain uses TRBV20-1 with TRBJ2-1, with D perhaps TRBD2 (5 bases). Germline-derived CDR1 and CDR2 are DFQATT and SNEGSKA (reference sequence). V was clipped by 0 bases and J by 7 bases, with 7 bases between them. The CDR3 runs to 12 residues. The DNA of the CDR3 is TGCAGTGCTAGAGATTCGGGGAATGAGCAGTTCTTC. It encodes CSARDSGNEQFF.

There are a few counts of this clonotype. J is TRBJ2-7 and V is TRBV11-2; no definite D call. This CDR3 has 17 amino acids. V lost 1 base to trimming and J lost 4 bases, with 20 bases between them. The germline V gene has CDR1 SGHAT and CDR2 FQNNGV. The chain's CDR3 is CASSLAPVPTQLYEQYF. DNA of the CDR3: TGTGCCAGCAGCTTAGCCCCCGTGCCGACCCAGCTATACGAGCAGTACTTC.

In the case of this clonotype: A much larger clone sits a single nucleotide away, making a read error possible. This chain connects TRBV7-2 to TRBJ2-4; D is perhaps TRBD1 (6 bases). The DNA matches TRBJ2-7 better at its end, which makes the J call doubtful. The CDR3 consists of 15 residues. The V gene's germline CDR1 is SGHTA and CDR2 FQGNSA. CDR3: CASSSRRQAAHEQYF. The CDR3 DNA follows: TGTGCCAGCAGCTCCCGCCGACAGGCCGCCCACGAGCAGTACTTC.

In its sample, this clonotype was seen once. The chain is built from TRBV5-1 and TRBJ1-4, with no clear D. Trimming removed 4 bases from V and 2 bases from J, with 12 bases in between. CDR3 length: 15 amino acids. CDR1 is SGHRS and CDR2 is YFSETQ in the germline V gene. The CDR3 DNA reads as TGCGCCAGCAGCCCGGTTCCGGCTACTAATGAAAAACTGTTTTTT. Its protein product is CASSPVPATNEKLFF.